One and the same sample provided the 21 T cell receptor beta chains below, sequenced in a study of OX40 agonist ivuxolimab in advanced cancers. Measured with immunoSEQ multiplex PCR; TCRdb has only the in-frame clones, and not every one. This table has tens of thousands of clones, approximately 95% appearing once. The sequencing here drew on CD4+ or CD8+ T cells sorted from blood, taken in a trial of the OX40 agonist ivuxolimab. These receptors all come from an adult with an advanced solid tumor such as melanoma, head and neck, liver or kidney cancer.

V gene TRBV5-4 combines with J gene TRBJ2-5, with no clear D. Germline lookup yields CDR1 SGHNT and CDR2 YYREEE (reference sequence). The ends were cut back, 4 bases at V and 6 bases at J, with 19 bases in the middle. The CDR3 contains 15 residues. As DNA, the CDR3 is TGTGCCAGCAGCCCCACCCTGCCGGGCAAAAAGACCCAGTACTTC. It translates to CASSPTLPGKKTQYF.

This sequence joins TRBV28 and TRBJ2-2, with TRBD2 identical over 15 bases. V lost 2 bases to trimming and J lost 6 bases; unmatched junction nucleotides: 1. Germline CDR1 is MDHEN and CDR2 is SYDVKM. The CDR3 extends over 16 amino acids. CDR3 sequence: CASSLGLAGGPGELFF. The DNA for the CDR3 is TGTGCCAGCAGTTTAGGACTAGCGGGAGGGCCCGGGGAGCTGTTTTTT. The full variable domain, completed using reference TRBV28 and TRBJ2-2, is DVKVTQSSRYLVKRTGEKVFLECVQDMDHENMFWYRQDPGLGLRLIYFSYDVKMKEKGDIPEGYSVSREKKERFSLILESASTNQTSMYLCASSLGLAGGPGELFFGEGSRLTVL.

The chain couples TRBV29-1 to TRBJ2-7; 9 nucleotides align to TRBD1. CDR1 is SQVTM and CDR2 is ANQGSEA in the germline V gene. The CDR3 is 13 residues long. The V segment lost 5 bases and the J segment 7 bases; nucleotides outside the gene matches: 9. The DNA of the CDR3 is TGCAGCGTTCCGGGACAGGGCGTAGGGGAGCAGTACTTC. It specifies CSVPGQGVGEQYF.

The rearrangement links TRBV30 to TRBJ1-6; maybe TRBD1 (5 bases). Germline CDR1 GTSNPN, CDR2 SVGIG (reference sequence). The ends were cut back, 3 bases at V and 7 bases at J, with 13 bases in the middle. The CDR3 extends over 14 amino acids. The CDR3 bases are TGTGCCTGGAGGGTTCAGGGTAACAATTCACCCCTCCACTTT. It specifies CAWRVQGNNSPLHF.

The chain links TRBV23-1 to TRBJ1-2; D gene ambiguous. TRBV23-1 is treated as an ORF (open reading frame) with a function not yet certain. This CDR3 is built from 15 residues. V was pared by 2 bases and J by 4 bases, with 14 bases between. The chain's CDR3 is CASSQRTKIIYGYTF. CDR3 nucleotides: TGCGCCAGCAGTCAAAGGACCAAAATTATCTATGGCTACACCTTC.

V gene TRBV5-1 combines with J gene TRBJ2-5, with TRBD2 matching over 7 bases. CDR3 size: 15 residues. Looked up from germline, CDR1 is SGHRS and CDR2 is YFSETQ. With V trimmed by 7 bases and J by 5 bases, 14 bases remained unmatched. CDR3: CASGLAAALGETQYF. CDR3 nucleotides: TGCGCCAGCGGGCTAGCGGCCGCCTTGGGGGAGACCCAGTACTTC.

V gene TRBV4-1 combines with J gene TRBJ1-1; D call uncertain. Trimming left V 3 bases short and J 7 bases short, with 9 bases between. The CDR3 extends over 12 amino acids. Germline V CDR1 and CDR2: MGHRA, YSYEKL. The CDR3 spells CASSQRPGEAFF. As DNA, the CDR3 is TGCGCCAGCAGCCAGAGGCCTGGTGAAGCTTTCTTT.

The chain is built from TRBV29-1 and TRBJ1-1; a weak D match, TRBD1 (6 bases). The CDR3 is 12 amino acids. V lost 7 bases and J lost 0, with 9 bases in between. Germline V CDR1 and CDR2: SQVTM, ANQGSEA. The CDR3 reads CSARQVNTEAFF. The CDR3 DNA follows: TGCAGCGCAAGACAGGTGAACACTGAAGCTTTCTTT.

The gene calls are TRBV5-5 and TRBJ1-2, with D unclear. CDR1 SGHKS and CDR2 YYEKEE come from the germline V gene (reference sequence). Trimming stripped 0 bases from V and 1 base from J, with 13 bases between. The CDR3 is 16 residues long. The CDR3 bases are TGTGCCAGCAGCTTGGGGTCCTCCCTACTTAACTATGGCTACACCTTC. Translation: CASSLGSSLLNYGYTF.

The rearrangement links TRBV11-2 to TRBJ2-7, with TRBD2 identical over 13 bases. V shed 4 bases and J 7 bases; nucleotides not matched to a gene: 4. CDR1 and CDR2 (germline): SGHAT, FQNNGV. The CDR3 extends over 14 amino acids. CDR3 DNA sequence: TGTGCCAGCAGCTCGGGACTAGCGGGAACAGAGCAGTACTTC. This codes for CASSSGLAGTEQYF.

V usage is TRBV7-9 and J usage is TRBJ2-2; tentative D call: TRBD1 (6 bases). In germline, CDR1 is SEHNR, CDR2 FQNEAQ (reference sequence). V shed 4 bases and J shed 2 bases, with 11 bases lying between them. This CDR3 contains 15 residues. The CDR3 protein is CASSSWGPNTGELFF. DNA for the CDR3: TGTGCCAGCAGCTCCTGGGGGCCTAACACCGGGGAGCTGTTTTTT.

The chain employs TRBV4-1 and TRBJ1-2; D is perhaps TRBD1 (6 bases). This CDR3 comprises 15 residues. Germline-derived CDR1 and CDR2 are MGHRA and YSYEKL. With 0 bases removed from V and 4 bases from J, the gap between germline ends came to 12 bases. The DNA for the CDR3 is TGCGCCAGCAGCCAAGACCCACGGGACACCTATGGCTACACCTTC. Translated: CASSQDPRDTYGYTF.

The V gene is TRBV5-1, the J gene TRBJ2-7; D unresolved. Germline-derived CDR1 and CDR2 are SGHRS and YFSETQ. With 6 bases removed from V and 0 bases from J, the gap between germline ends came to 13 bases. There are 14 residues in the CDR3. CDR3 loop: CASTTGAHSYEQYF. The CDR3 DNA follows: TGCGCCAGCACGACTGGAGCCCACTCCTACGAGCAGTACTTC.

The sample holds a few counts of this clone. This rearrangement joins TRBV6-5 to TRBJ2-3, with 8 positions matching TRBD2. The CDR3 consists of 14 residues. V shed 4 bases, J shed 4 bases, and the junction held 4 bases outside the gene matches. Germline V gives CDR1 MNHEY, CDR2 SVGAGI. In nucleotides, the CDR3 is TGTGCCAGCAGTTCCCTGCGGGAGGCAGATACGCAGTATTTT. As protein: CASSSLREADTQYF.

The rearrangement uses TRBV14 and TRBJ2-7; D perhaps matches TRBD1 (5 bases). The CDR3 is made up of 15 amino acids. V was pared by 1 base and J by 3 bases, with 13 bases between. Germline CDR1 reads SGHDN; CDR2 reads FVKESK. The CDR3 region is CASSQVGRGFYEQYF. As DNA, the CDR3 is TGTGCCAGCAGCCAAGTGGGGCGCGGATTCTACGAGCAGTACTTC.

The rearrangement links TRBV10-3 to TRBJ2-6; no reliable D call. The CDR3 is made up of 15 amino acids. The germline V and J ends were trimmed by 0 bases and 3 bases, with 6 bases remaining between them. The germline V gene has CDR1 ENHRY and CDR2 SYGVKD. CDR3 DNA sequence: TGTGCCATCAGTGAGTCTGTTCTTGGGGCCAACGTCCTGACTTTC. It yields the protein CAISESVLGANVLTF.

The CDR3 region is CASYPLPGGNYGYTF. The CDR3, as DNA: TGTGCCAGCTACCCACTACCGGGAGGAAACTATGGCTACACCTTC. This chain uses TRBV6-5 with TRBJ1-2, with D uncertain. With 8 bases removed from V and 2 bases from J, the gap between germline ends came to 18 bases. The CDR3 sequence is 15 residues long. Germline assignment: CDR1 MNHEY and CDR2 SVGAGI.

The genes are TRBV6-4 and TRBJ2-1; perhaps TRBD1 as D (5 bases). CDR3 length: 14 amino acids. Germline CDR1 reads MRHNA; CDR2 reads SNTAGT. Trimming shortened V by 5 bases and J by 6 bases, and 14 bases separated the two germline ends. This chain's CDR3 is CASSPDSSGNEQFF. The CDR3 nucleotides are TGTGCCAGCAGTCCCGACAGTTCGGGCAATGAGCAGTTCTTC.

This chain links TRBV27 with TRBJ2-7; D is unresolved. Trimming pared 6 bases from V and 2 bases from J, leaving 5 bases between. The CDR3 extends over 11 amino acids. From germline, CDR1 is MNHEY and CDR2 SMNVEV (reference sequence). This CDR3 reads CASRSPYEQYF. CDR3 nucleotides: TGTGCCAGCAGATCTCCCTACGAGCAGTACTTC.

The chain is built from TRBV18 and TRBJ2-7; TRBD1 aligns across 11 bases. V shed 5 bases and J 2 bases; nucleotides not matched to a gene: 2. Germline V lookup: CDR1 KGHSH, CDR2 LQKENI. The CDR3 contains 14 residues. The CDR3 is CASSSGQGAYEQYF. The CDR3 coding sequence is TGTGCCAGCTCATCGGGACAGGGGGCCTACGAGCAGTACTTC. The whole variable domain, filled in from reference TRBV18 and TRBJ2-7, reads NAGVMQNPRHLVRRRGQEARLRCSPMKGHSHVYWYRQLPEEGLKFMVYLQKENIIDESGMPKERFSAEFPKEGPSILRIQQVVRGDSAAYFCASSSGQGAYEQYFGPGTRLTVT.

The rearrangement links TRBV7-9 to TRBJ2-7; 8 bases match TRBD2. The CDR3 sequence is 12 residues long. V was pared by 3 bases and J by 6 bases, with 1 base of the junction left unmatched. Germline V gives CDR1 SEHNR, CDR2 FQNEAQ (reference sequence). CDR3 protein: CASSFAGGEQYF. The CDR3 DNA reads TGTGCCAGCAGCTTTGCGGGGGGCGAGCAGTACTTC.